This TCR beta chain was profiled in a study of blood T cell repertoires in COVID-19 (dated by TCRdb to 2020 to 2022). Study-level background: Samples from collaborators originated in the United States, Italy and Spain and spanned both the acute and convalescent phases of COVID-19. The material from the prospective study consisted of cDNA or gDNA derived from T cells, B-cell-depleted T cells, or PBMCs. Samples were obtained from the ongoing ImmuneRACE study (first 160 participants) and from some 1,200 subjects provided by 6 global collaborators. Where available, HLA class I and class II types were obtained from metadata supplied by the sample provider rather than from assay-based typing. Deeply sampled blood TCRbeta repertoires from subjects exposed to, actively infected with, or recovered from COVID-19 were included in the dataset. A freely available public database, intended as a resource for researchers studying the immune response to SARS-CoV-2, is where the repertoires were released. A de-identified subject ID, COVID-19 status, age in years and sex were almost always included in the sample metadata.

Taken from cysteine to phenylalanine, the CDR3 has 12 residues. The only DNA kept is the CDR3, 36 bases in frame from the first base. CDR1 and CDR2, looked up from the germline V gene, are WSHSY and SAAADI. Compared with germline, V lacks 7 bases and J lacks 3 bases; bases without a gene match: 1. This clone occurred once. The antigen it binds to is not known. No much larger clonotype is one base removed from it; base qualities were not supplied. What the authors observed across the whole study: How much clinical and demographic metadata was included differed by source and by participant, and the metadata was provided uncurated.

The collaborating institutions used their own protocols to collect whole blood in K2EDTA tubes. For TCRbeta analysis, collaborators shipped samples as frozen whole blood, isolated PBMCs, or DNA extracted from either of those sample types. TCRbeta CDR3 regions were amplified from genomic DNA using the immunoSEQ Assay, a bias-controlled multiplex PCR. The original pipeline was this. The number of nucleated cells in each sample was estimated by amplification of reference gene primers within the assay. To quantify the absolute abundance of each unique TCRbeta CDR3 rearrangement, sequence reads were collapsed and filtered. Productive Simpson clonality was computed per sample as the square root of Simpson's diversity index over productive rearrangements. TCRdb carries this immuneACCESS record with in-frame sequences only. Its versions omit some clonotypes, under half of them owing to an unresolved V gene in the studies checked, with the rest unexplained. V and J calls and clone size are given by that table; D and trimming were obtained from the DNA. This sample gives under 150,000 clones in total; approximately 81% of them show up just once. The ten largest clones represent about 8.4% of the sample.

The rearrangement combines TRBV10-2 with TRBJ2-3; 7 junctional bases match TRBD1. This clonotype was obtained from an older woman with active or convalescent COVID-19. Sequencing was carried out using peripheral blood. This receptor carries the CDR3 CASNRGTDTQYF. The nucleotides are TGCGCCAGCAACAGGGGAACAGATACGCAGTATTTT.